The 12 T cell receptor beta chains listed next were all sequenced from one sample in a study of early T cells in non-severe SARS-CoV-2 infection. TCRdb used MiXCR to reprocess the 5' RACE reads, holding one entry per CDR3 protein. The table records approximately 70,000 distinct CDR3 sequences, roughly 12% of them present only once. Sample: whole blood, taken at baseline. The receptors come from an adult who was a healthcare worker with PCR-confirmed SARS-CoV-2 infection or an uninfected control (not recorded which).

This clonotype has at least ten counts. This chain uses TRBV5-1 with TRBJ2-5; TRBD2 agrees at 9 bases. The CDR3 runs 15 residues. V gave up 0 bases and J gave up 1 base; unmatched junction bases: 1. Germline CDR1 and CDR2: SGHRS and YFSETQ. CDR3 amino acids: CASSLEAGGQETQYF. Here the CDR3 DNA reads TGCGCCAGCAGCTTGGAAGCGGGGGGCCAAGAGACCCAGTACTTC. Full variable domain (rest looked up from reference TRBV5-1 and TRBJ2-5): KAGVTQTPRYLIKTRGQQVTLSCSPISGHRSVSWYQQTPGQGLQFLFEYFSETQRNKGNFPGRFSGRQFSNSRSEMNVSTLELGDSALYLCASSLEAGGQETQYFGPGTRLLVL.

The genes are TRBV4-1 and TRBJ1-1; D not resolved. The CDR3 has 13 residues. V lost 4 bases, J lost 6 bases, and 12 bases lay in between. The V gene's germline CDR1 is MGHRA and CDR2 YSYEKL. The chain's CDR3 is CASSRGSVAEAFF. The CDR3 DNA is TGCGCCAGCAGCCGGGGTTCCGTCGCTGAAGCTTTCTTT.

V is TRBV6-4 and J is TRBJ1-1, with no clear D. V lost 4 bases and J lost 6, with 12 bases in between. Germline CDR1 and CDR2: MRHNA and SNTAGT. CDR3 length: 13 residues. The chain's CDR3 is CASSVGLRPEAFF. The CDR3 DNA reads TGTGCCAGCAGTGTAGGACTGCGCCCTGAAGCTTTCTTT.

This clonotype was observed a handful of times. V and J are TRBV3-1 and TRBJ2-5; 9 positions agree with TRBD1. V lost 2 bases, J lost 1 base, and 2 bases stayed unmatched. This CDR3 is built from 15 residues. The V gene's germline CDR1 is LGHDT and CDR2 YNNKEL (reference sequence). CDR3 sequence reads: CASSQMGQGQETQYF. The CDR3 DNA is TGTGCCAGCAGCCAAATGGGACAGGGCCAAGAGACCCAGTACTTC.

This clonotype was detected only a few times. J is TRBJ2-2 and V is TRBV5-5; 13 bases match TRBD2. The CDR3 runs 18 residues. With V trimmed by 6 bases and J by 1 base, 9 bases remained unmatched. Germline V lookup: CDR1 SGHKS, CDR2 YYEKEE (reference sequence). CDR3 region: CASTRRLAGGLNTGELFF. The CDR3 bases are TGTGCCAGCACCCGCAGACTAGCGGGGGGCCTGAACACCGGGGAGCTGTTTTTT.

The chain combines TRBV7-6 with TRBJ2-5; D not resolved. V lost 1 base to trimming and J lost 2 bases, with 8 bases between them. Germline V lookup: CDR1 SGHVS, CDR2 FNYEAQ. The CDR3 is made up of 14 amino acids. CDR3 nucleotide sequence: TGTGCCAGCAGCTTAGAGGCAAGTCAAGAGACCCAGTACTTC. Translated: CASSLEASQETQYF.

This clonotype was counted a few times. This chain connects TRBV18 to TRBJ1-1; D remains unclear. CDR1 and CDR2 (germline): KGHSH, LQKENI. Trimming stripped 3 bases from V and 5 bases from J, with 10 bases between. CDR3 length equals 13 residues. This CDR3 is CASSPSSSTEAFF. The CDR3 coding sequence is TGTGCCAGCTCACCTTCGAGTTCGACTGAAGCTTTCTTT.

This clonotype was observed a few times. The V gene is TRBV6-2 or TRBV6-3, the J gene TRBJ2-1; D remains ambiguous. The germline V gene encodes CDR1 MNHEY and CDR2 SVGEGT. The CDR3 totals 14 residues. V lost 7 bases and J 5 bases, leaving 15 bases between the germline ends. In DNA form, the CDR3 reads TGTGCCAGCAAAGAAACAACCCCGAACAATGAGCAGTTCTTC. It codes for CASKETTPNNEQFF.

The rearrangement links TRBV10-3 to TRBJ1-1; D may be TRBD1 (5 bases). Germline loops: CDR1 ENHRY, CDR2 SYGVKD. This CDR3 comprises 14 residues. Trimming removed 9 bases from V and 4 bases from J, with 18 bases in between. CDR3 residues: CAISDRELSTEAFF. In DNA, the CDR3 is TGTGCCATTAGCGACAGAGAGCTGAGCACTGAAGCTTTCTTT.

This clonotype was counted a few times. The genes are TRBV12-3 or TRBV12-4 and TRBJ2-1; tentative D call: TRBD2 (6 bases). V was trimmed by 7 bases and J by 9 bases, leaving 16 bases between them. The CDR3 runs 13 residues. CDR3 loop: CASTERGYGEQFF. In DNA, the CDR3 is TGTGCCAGCACCGAACGGGGGTATGGTGAGCAGTTCTTC.

This clonotype was counted a few times. The CDR3 region has the DNA TGTGCCACCCCAGCTCGGCCTGATCCCGTATGGACCTCCATAGGGCACAATGAGCAGTTCTTC. It translates to CATPARPDPVWTSIGHNEQFF. This sequence joins TRBV7-9 and TRBJ2-1, with D unclear. The V gene's germline CDR1 is SEHNR and CDR2 FQNEAQ (reference sequence). This CDR3 contains 21 residues. The V end lost 10 bases, the J end lost 5 bases, and 39 bases lay between the germline ends.

The CDR3 DNA reads TGCAGCGCACGGGGGGCCAACACAGATACGCAGTATTTT. This encodes CSARGANTDTQYF. The chain joins TRBV20-1 to TRBJ2-3; D may be TRBD2 (7 bases). The CDR3 sequence is 13 residues long. Germline CDR1 and CDR2: DFQATT and SNEGSKA (reference sequence).